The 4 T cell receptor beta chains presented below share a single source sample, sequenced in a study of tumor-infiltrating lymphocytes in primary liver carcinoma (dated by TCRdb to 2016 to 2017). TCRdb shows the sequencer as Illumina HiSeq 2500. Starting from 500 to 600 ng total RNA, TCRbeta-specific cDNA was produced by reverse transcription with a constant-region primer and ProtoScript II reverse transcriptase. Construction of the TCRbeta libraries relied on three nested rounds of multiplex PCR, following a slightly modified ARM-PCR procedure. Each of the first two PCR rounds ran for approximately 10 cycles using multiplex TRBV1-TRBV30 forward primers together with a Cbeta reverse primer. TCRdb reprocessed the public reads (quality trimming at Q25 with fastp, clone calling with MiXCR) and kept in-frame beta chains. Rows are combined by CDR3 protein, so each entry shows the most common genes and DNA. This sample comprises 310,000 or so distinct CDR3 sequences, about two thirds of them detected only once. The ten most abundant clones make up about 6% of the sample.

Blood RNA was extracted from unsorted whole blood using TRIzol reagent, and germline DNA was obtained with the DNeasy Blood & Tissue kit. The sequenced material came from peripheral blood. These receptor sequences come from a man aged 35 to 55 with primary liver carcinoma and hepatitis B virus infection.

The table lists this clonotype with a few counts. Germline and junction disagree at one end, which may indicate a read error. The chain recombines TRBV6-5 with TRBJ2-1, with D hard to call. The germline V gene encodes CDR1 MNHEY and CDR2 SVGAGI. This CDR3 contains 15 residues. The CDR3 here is CASSNTWSSYNEQSF. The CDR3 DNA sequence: TGTGCCAGCAGTAATACTTGGAGCTCCTACAATGAGCAGTCCTTC.

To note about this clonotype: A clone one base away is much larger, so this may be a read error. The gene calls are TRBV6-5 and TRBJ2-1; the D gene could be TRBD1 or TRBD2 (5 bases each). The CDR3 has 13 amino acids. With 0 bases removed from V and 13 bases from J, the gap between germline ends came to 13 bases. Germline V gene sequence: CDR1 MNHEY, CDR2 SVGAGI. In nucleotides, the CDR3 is TGTGCCAGCAGTTACTCGGGGGATAGGCATCAGTTCTTC. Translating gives CASSYSGDRHQFF.

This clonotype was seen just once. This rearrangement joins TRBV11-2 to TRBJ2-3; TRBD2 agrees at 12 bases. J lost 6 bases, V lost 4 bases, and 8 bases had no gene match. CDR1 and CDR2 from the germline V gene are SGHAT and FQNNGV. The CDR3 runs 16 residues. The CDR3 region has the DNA TGTGCCAGCAGCTCCCCGAGACTAGCGGGAGTGGATACGCAGTATTTT. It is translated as CASSSPRLAGVDTQYF.

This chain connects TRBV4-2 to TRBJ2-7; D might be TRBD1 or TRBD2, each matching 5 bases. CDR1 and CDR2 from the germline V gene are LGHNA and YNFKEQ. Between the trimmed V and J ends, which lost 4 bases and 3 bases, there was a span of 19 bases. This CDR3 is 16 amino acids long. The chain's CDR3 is CASSLTSRDAFYEQYF. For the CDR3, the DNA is TGTGCCAGCAGCCTAACGTCTCGGGACGCTTTCTACGAGCAGTACTTC.